The clone carrying this T cell receptor (beta chain) was recorded a few times. Antigen specificity is unknown. Next came a second PCR, run for roughly 6 to 11 cycles, which used a sample-barcoded 5' primer along with a J-beta primer mix. Researchers report that a template-switch adaptor with 12 random nucleotides tagged each cDNA molecule. One entry per CDR3 protein results from TCRdb running MiXCR on the 5' RACE reads. This table holds about 780,000 distinct CDR3 sequences, 20% to 30% found once. This entry comes from a study of blood T cells in healthy people across ages. V was shortened by 1 base and J by 5 bases, with 14 bases between the two germline ends. The length of the CDR3 is 15 residues. Points from the study as a whole: With age, beta diversity per million T cells declined roughly linearly, significantly by 40.

These data are also associated with another study on T cells of mothers and their children. That paper adds: Samples came from a few healthy Caucasian mothers and their six children. The entire RNA extract went into cDNA synthesis at approximately 1.5 ug per 15 ul.

The J gene is TRBJ2-5, the V gene TRBV12-3 or TRBV12-4; D might be TRBD1 or TRBD2, each matching 5 bases. The source is a boy between 5 and 17 years old in good health. The sequenced sample consisted of blood. The CDR3 sequence is CASSLVQGPMETQYF. Written as DNA, the CDR3 is TGTGCCAGCAGTTTAGTGCAGGGACCCATGGAGACCCAGTACTTC.